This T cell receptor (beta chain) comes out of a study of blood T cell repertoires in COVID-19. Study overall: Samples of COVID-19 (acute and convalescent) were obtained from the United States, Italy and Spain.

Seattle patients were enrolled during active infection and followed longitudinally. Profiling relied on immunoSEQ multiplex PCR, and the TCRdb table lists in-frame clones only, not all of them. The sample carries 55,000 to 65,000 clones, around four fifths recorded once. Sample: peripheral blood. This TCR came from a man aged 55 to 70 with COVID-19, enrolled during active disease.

DNA for the CDR3: TGCGCCAGCAGCTTGGAAGGGGTTGGAGATACGCAGTATTTT. This gives the protein CASSLEGVGDTQYF. This chain links TRBV5-1 with TRBJ2-3; possible D gene TRBD1, 5 bases. The V and J ends lost 0 bases and 5 bases respectively, with 10 bases between them. The CDR3 has 14 residues. Germline V gives CDR1 SGHRS, CDR2 YFSETQ.